The rows below give T cell receptor beta chains drawn from one sample of a study of T cell responses to AZD1222 COVID-19 vaccine. Using immunoSEQ multiplex PCR, the repertoire was profiled, and TCRdb retains in-frame clones only, with some absent. The sample lists about 110,000 clones; around 89% were seen once. This material consisted of peripheral blood, taken on day 0 of AZD1222 vaccination. These receptors were obtained from an adult in good health. Both conserved end residues are part of each CDR3. The D gene is left open where the match is weak. Where a row states a size, it is once, few, many or the class of an expanded clone; other rows omit it.

D: -
size: -
J: TRBJ2-7
V: TRBV6-1
DNA: TGTGCCAGCAGTGAATGGCCCCAGGACAGCAGATCCTACGAGCAGTACTTC
CDR3: CASSEWPQDSRSYEQYF

D: TRBD1
size: few
J: TRBJ1-5
V: TRBV6-4
DNA: TGTGCCAGCATTAGCGTGGGACAGAATCGTTATAGCAATCAGCCCCAGCATTTT
CDR3: CASISVGQNRYSNQPQHF

D: -
size: -
J: TRBJ1-3
V: TRBV7-8
DNA: TGTGCCAGCAGCTTACGGGGGGGCGACAGCTCTGGAAACACCATATATTTT
CDR3: CASSLRGGDSSGNTIYF

D: -
size: -
J: TRBJ1-5
V: TRBV28
DNA: TGTGCCAGCAGGCGGACAGTTGGACAGCCCCAGCATTTT
CDR3: CASRRTVGQPQHF

D: TRBD1
size: few
J: TRBJ1-3
V: TRBV7-2
DNA: TGTGCCAGCAGCTTAGGGGGACAGGGACTATCTGGAAACACCATATATTTT
CDR3: CASSLGGQGLSGNTIYF

D: -
size: once
J: TRBJ2-7
V: TRBV27
DNA: TGTGCCAGCAGTTTAGGGGCGGCGACCTACGAGCAGTACTTC
CDR3: CASSLGAATYEQYF

D: -
size: -
J: TRBJ2-7
V: TRBV7-9
DNA: TGTGCCAGCAGCCCTGTGGCAGCTAACCGCTACGAGCAGTACTTC
CDR3: CASSPVAANRYEQYF

D: TRBD1
size: -
J: TRBJ2-7
V: TRBV6-2/TRBV6-3
DNA: TGTGCCAGCAGTTACTCGGGGACAGGGAAGCAGTACTTC
CDR3: CASSYSGTGKQYF

D: -
size: -
J: TRBJ1-1
V: TRBV2
DNA: TGTGCCAGCGGTGCAGTTCGCACTGAAGCTTTCTTT
CDR3: CASGAVRTEAFF

D: -
size: -
J: TRBJ1-4
V: TRBV27
DNA: TGTGCCAGCAGTGACGACCTCGGCGAAAAACTGTTTTTT
CDR3: CASSDDLGEKLFF

D: -
size: -
J: TRBJ2-1
V: TRBV30
DNA: TGTGCCTGGAGGAGAAGCGAGAAGTACAATGAGCAGTTCTTC
CDR3: CAWRRSEKYNEQFF

D: -
size: few
J: TRBJ1-1
V: TRBV5-1
DNA: TGCGCCAGCAGCTATCAGCCCCAGACTGAAGCTTTCTTT
CDR3: CASSYQPQTEAFF

D: -
size: -
J: TRBJ2-7
V: TRBV7-9
DNA: TGTGCCAGCAGCCCGTCGGAGTCCGAGCAGTACTTC
CDR3: CASSPSESEQYF

D: -
size: -
J: TRBJ1-5
V: TRBV11-2
DNA: TGTGCCAGCAGCTTAGTGTACAATCAGCCCCAGCATTTT
CDR3: CASSLVYNQPQHF

D: -
size: -
J: TRBJ2-7
V: TRBV18
DNA: TGTGCCAGCTCACCACCGGCCGGGGAATACGAGCAGTACTTC
CDR3: CASSPPAGEYEQYF

D: -
size: -
J: TRBJ1-1
V: TRBV5-4
DNA: TGTGCGAAAGGGAGTCGACCCCTTGAAGCTTTCTTT
CDR3: CAKGSRPLEAFF

D: -
size: -
J: TRBJ1-1
V: TRBV12-3/TRBV12-4
DNA: TGTGCCAGCAGATTGAACACCCCTGAAGCTTTCTTT
CDR3: CASRLNTPEAFF

D: -
size: -
J: TRBJ2-5
V: TRBV5-1
DNA: TGCGCCAGCAGCTTATCCCAGATACAAGAGACCCAGTACTTC
CDR3: CASSLSQIQETQYF

D: -
size: -
J: TRBJ1-2
V: TRBV28
DNA: TGTGCCAGCACCCCGTCGGAGAAGGGACGAAAACACTACACCTTC
CDR3: CASTPSEKGRKHYTF

D: -
size: -
J: TRBJ1-5
V: TRBV27
DNA: TGTGCCAGCAGGGCAGGGGCGGGCAATCAGCCCCAGCATTTT
CDR3: CASRAGAGNQPQHF

D: TRBD1
size: -
J: TRBJ1-3
V: TRBV28
DNA: TGTGCCAGCAGTTTGACAGGGACCTCTGGAAACACCATATATTTT
CDR3: CASSLTGTSGNTIYF

D: -
size: -
J: TRBJ1-1
V: TRBV7-3
DNA: TGTGCCAGCAGCGTCAGTTCGGCGGCCACTGAAGCTTTCTTT
CDR3: CASSVSSAATEAFF

D: -
size: -
J: TRBJ1-6
V: TRBV6-4
DNA: TGTGCCAGCAGTCCACAGGGAATTCCTTCACCCCTCCACTTT
CDR3: CASSPQGIPSPLHF

D: -
size: -
J: TRBJ1-2
V: TRBV6-1
DNA: TGTGCCAGCAGTGAAGCATTAAATCAGGGGATATATGGCTACACCTTC
CDR3: CASSEALNQGIYGYTF